This T cell receptor beta chain is drawn from a study of post-analysis software for immune sequencing data. Findings and caveats of the study: The normalized Chao1 diversity of multiple sclerosis patients was significantly lower than that of controls. Four to six TRBV segments were significantly more frequent in patients than in controls. TRBV5-6, TRBV5-1 and TRBV20-1 were among these segments. Same-batch preparations were strongly co-clustered by F measure.

About this clonotype itself: Its matching antigen is unknown.

CDR1 and CDR2 from the germline V gene are SGHTA and FQGNSA. V gave up 1 base and J gave up 3 bases; unmatched junction bases: 6. CDR3 size: 15 residues. Unique molecular identifiers were carried by the TCR beta cDNA libraries. Each sample of roughly 0.85 to 11 million input T cells yielded around 500,000 cDNA molecules, so each molecule approximated one T cell. TCRdb independently ran MiXCR on the PCR reads; one entry per CDR3 protein. Of hundreds of thousands of distinct CDR3 sequences listed, roughly 45% are singletons. The sequenced material came from blood. The TCR originated in a girl aged 5-17 years with multiple sclerosis. V usage is TRBV7-2 and J usage is TRBJ2-7; 7 bases are shared with TRBD1. CDR3 coding DNA: TGTGCCAGCAGCTTAGAGCCAGGGGGAATCTACGAGCAGTACTTC. As protein: CASSLEPGGIYEQYF.